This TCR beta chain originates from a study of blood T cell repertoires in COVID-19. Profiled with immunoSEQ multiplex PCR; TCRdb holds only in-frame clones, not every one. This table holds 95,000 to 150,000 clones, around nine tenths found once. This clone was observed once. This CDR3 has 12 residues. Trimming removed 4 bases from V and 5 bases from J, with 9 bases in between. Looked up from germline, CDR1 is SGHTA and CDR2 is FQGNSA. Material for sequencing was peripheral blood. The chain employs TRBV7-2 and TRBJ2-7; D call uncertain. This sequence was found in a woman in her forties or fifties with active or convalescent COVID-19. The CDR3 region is CASSSPPHEQYF. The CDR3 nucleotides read TGTGCCAGCAGCTCTCCCCCCCACGAGCAGTACTTC.